This record concerns one T cell receptor (beta chain) sequence. V shed 4 bases and J shed 1 base, with 14 bases lying between them. CDR1 SGHTS and CDR2 YDEGEE come from the germline V gene. CDR3 length: 15 residues. This sample is drawn from a study of blood T cell repertoires in COVID-19. As processed by the authors: Reference gene primer amplification in the assay estimated nucleated cell counts. The data were produced by immunoSEQ multiplex PCR, yet TCRdb's version contains in-frame clones alone and is incomplete. The V and J calls and clone size come from that table; D and trimming were worked out from the DNA. This sample carries roughly 100,000 clones, roughly 72% of them seen once, and the ten largest clones take 5% to 6.5%.

The rearrangement links TRBV5-8 to TRBJ1-1, with D perhaps matching TRBD1 (5 bases). The clonotype comes from a man older than 75 with acute or convalescent COVID-19. Sequenced sample: peripheral blood. The DNA for the CDR3 is TGTGCCAGCAGCGGCCCTTGGAGGGGGAACACTGAAGCTTTCTTT. This translates into CASSGPWRGNTEAFF.